This T cell receptor beta chain was observed in a study of beta chain features in type 1 diabetes. Study information: There was similarity between patients and healthy donors in age, gender and cell yields. General study points: When Type 1 diabetes patients were examined, their TCRB CDR3s proved moderately but significantly shorter in all four CD4+ subsets.

Expressed TCRB transcripts were sequenced, since all the RNA that had been isolated was reverse transcribed. Assay: immunoSEQ multiplex PCR; the TCRdb copy retains only in-frame clones and omits some. The repertoire consists of fewer than 400,000 clones, with roughly a tenth occurring once and the leading ten covering 0.9% to 1.1%. The CDR3 contains 13 residues. V lost 1 base and J 8 bases, leaving 11 bases between the germline ends. The germline CDR1 and CDR2 sequences are SGHAT and FQNNGV. This clone has just a few counts. No antigen is known for it. The source of this sequence is a man aged 30-40 years with type 1 diabetes. The rearrangement uses TRBV11-2 and TRBJ1-2, with a weak D call TRBD1 (5 bases). The specimen was central memory CD4+ T cells from blood. The CDR3 DNA follows: TGTGCCAGCAGCTTAGGACGTGGGGGAGGCTACACCTTC. Translating it yields CASSLGRGGGYTF.